This entry concerns a single T cell receptor (beta chain). This entry comes from a study of T cell changes during pregnancy in multiple sclerosis. This CDR3 has 16 amino acids. V was cut by 3 bases and J by 1 base, with 10 bases left in between. Germline-derived CDR1 and CDR2 are LNHNV and YYDKDF (reference sequence). The assay was immunoSEQ multiplex PCR, and TCRdb's table has in-frame clones only and misses some. This table holds tens of thousands of clones, over 85% found once. The chain has TRBV15 and TRBJ2-6; the D is unclear. The sample in question was peripheral blood, obtained in the second trimester of pregnancy. The receptor comes from a female donor in good health, enrolled as a control in a pregnancy study. As DNA, the CDR3 is TGTGCCACCAGCAGGGATCAGACTTCTGGGGCCAACGTCCTGACTTTC. Its protein is CATSRDQTSGANVLTF.